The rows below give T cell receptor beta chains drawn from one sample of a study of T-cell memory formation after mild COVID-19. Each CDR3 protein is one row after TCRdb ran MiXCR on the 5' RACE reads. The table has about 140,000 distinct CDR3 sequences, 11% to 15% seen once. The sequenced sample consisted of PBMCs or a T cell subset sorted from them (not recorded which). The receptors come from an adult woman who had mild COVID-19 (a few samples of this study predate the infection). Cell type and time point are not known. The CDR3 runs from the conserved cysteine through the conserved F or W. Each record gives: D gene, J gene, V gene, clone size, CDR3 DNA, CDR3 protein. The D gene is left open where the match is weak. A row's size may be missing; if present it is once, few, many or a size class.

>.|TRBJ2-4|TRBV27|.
TGTGCCAGCAGTTTGGGCGACATTCAGTACTTC
CASSLGDIQYF
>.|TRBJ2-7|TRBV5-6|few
TGTGCCAGCAGCTTGGAACTAGCCGCCTGGGAGCAGTACTTC
CASSLELAAWEQYF
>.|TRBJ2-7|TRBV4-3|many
TGCGCCAGCAGCCAAGAGTGGGGGACGCTCTACGAGCAGTACTTC
CASSQEWGTLYEQYF
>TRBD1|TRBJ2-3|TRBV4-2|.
TGTGCCAGCAGCCAAGAGATCGGGACAGGGGGATCAGATACGCAGTATTTT
CASSQEIGTGGSDTQYF
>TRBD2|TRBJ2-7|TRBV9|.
TGTGCCAGCAGCGTAGCCGGGACTAGCGAGATCTACGAGCAGTACTTC
CASSVAGTSEIYEQYF
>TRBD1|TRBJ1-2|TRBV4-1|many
TGCGCCAGCACACCTGCCGGGACAGGTTTCAATGGCTACACCTTC
CASTPAGTGFNGYTF
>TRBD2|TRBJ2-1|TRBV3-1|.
TGTGCCAGCAGCCTCGGGACTAGCGGGATTGGCAATGAGCAGTTCTTC
CASSLGTSGIGNEQFF
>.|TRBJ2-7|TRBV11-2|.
TGTGCCAGCAGCTACAGTGGTGAGCAGTACTTC
CASSYSGEQYF
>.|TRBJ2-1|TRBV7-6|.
TGTGCCAGCAGCGACGCTAGGAATGAGCAGTTCTTC
CASSDARNEQFF
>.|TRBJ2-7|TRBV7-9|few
TGTGCCAGCAGCTTGCCGGTGGGTCGGTACGAGCAGTACTTC
CASSLPVGRYEQYF
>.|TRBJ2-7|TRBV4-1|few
TGCGCCAGCAGCCAAGAAAGCCTCCAGGGGCCCCCCTACGAGCAGTACTTC
CASSQESLQGPPYEQYF
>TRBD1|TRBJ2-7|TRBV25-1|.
TGTGCCAGCAACAGGGGCCCCTACGAGCAGTACTTC
CASNRGPYEQYF
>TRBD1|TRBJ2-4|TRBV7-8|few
TGTGCCAGCAGCTTATCCCAGGGGGTTATTGACATTCAGTACTTC
CASSLSQGVIDIQYF
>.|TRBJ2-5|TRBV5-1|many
TGCGCCAGCAGCTTGGCCACCGGGGGAGAGACCCAGTACTTC
CASSLATGGETQYF
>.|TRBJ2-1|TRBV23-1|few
TGCGCCAGCACATACAACATCATCGTGTCGGTGAATGAGCAGTTCTTC
CASTYNIIVSVNEQFF
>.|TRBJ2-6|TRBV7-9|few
TGTGCCAGCAGCTATTATGCCGGGACGAGTGGGGCCAACGTCCTGACTTTC
CASSYYAGTSGANVLTF
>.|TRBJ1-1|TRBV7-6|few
TGTGCCAGCAGCTTAGAGGCCGGGCCGACCATGGAAGCTTTCTTT
CASSLEAGPTMEAFF
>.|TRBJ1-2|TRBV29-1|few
TGCAGCGTTGACGATGGTGGCTATGGCTACACCTTC
CSVDDGGYGYTF
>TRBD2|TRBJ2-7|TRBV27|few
TGTGCCAGCAGTATAGCGGGCCCCTACGAGCAGTACTTC
CASSIAGPYEQYF
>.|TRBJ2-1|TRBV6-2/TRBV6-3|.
TGTGCCAGCAGTTACGGACCCCTTTACAATGAGCAGTTCTTC
CASSYGPLYNEQFF
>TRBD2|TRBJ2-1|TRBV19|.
TGTGCCAGTAGTATGCTAGCGGGAGGAGACAATGAGCAGTTCTTC
CASSMLAGGDNEQFF
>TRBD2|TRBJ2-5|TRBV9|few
TGTGCCAGCAGCCCAACTAGCGGGGGGTACCAAGAGACCCAGTACTTC
CASSPTSGGYQETQYF
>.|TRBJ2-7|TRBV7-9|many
TGTGCCAGCAGCTTGGTCCAGGGCTCCTACGAGCAGTACTTC
CASSLVQGSYEQYF
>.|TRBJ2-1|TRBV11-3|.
TGTGCCAGCAGCTTAGGACTGACTGGTCCGGGGTCCTACAATGAGCAGTTCTTC
CASSLGLTGPGSYNEQFF
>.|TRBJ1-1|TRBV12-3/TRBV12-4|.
TGTGCCAGCAGCCCCGATCCGCCGGACAGGAACACTGAAGCTTTCTTT
CASSPDPPDRNTEAFF
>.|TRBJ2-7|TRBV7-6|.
TGTGCCAGCAGCTCTGAGACCCCCTACGAGCAGTACTTC
CASSSETPYEQYF
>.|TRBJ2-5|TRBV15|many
TGTGCCACCAGTCTGGGGAGAGGACAACAAGAGACCCAGTACTTC
CATSLGRGQQETQYF
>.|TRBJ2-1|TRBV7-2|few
TGTGCCAGCAGCGCCCCCTGGGGGCCGGGGGAGCAGTTCTTC
CASSAPWGPGEQFF
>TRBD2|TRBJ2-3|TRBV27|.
TGTGCCAGCGCCCGTAGCGGGAGCCTCACAGATACGCAGTATTTT
CASARSGSLTDTQYF
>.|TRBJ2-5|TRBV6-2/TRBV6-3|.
TGTGCCAGTACGGGACATCAAGAGACCCAGTACTTC
CASTGHQETQYF
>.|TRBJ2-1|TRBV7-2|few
TGTGCCAGCAGCTGGGGGGGACCCGGGGGGCGCTGGAATGAGCAGTTCTTC
CASSWGGPGGRWNEQFF
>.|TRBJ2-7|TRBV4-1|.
TGCGCCAGCAGCCAAACCTGGGGGGCCTACGAGCAGTACTTC
CASSQTWGAYEQYF
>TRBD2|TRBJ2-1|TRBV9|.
TGTGCCAGCAGCCCGACTAGCGGGATACGAAGTGAGCAGTTCTTC
CASSPTSGIRSEQFF
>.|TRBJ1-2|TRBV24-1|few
TGTGCCACCAGTGACGGGGGCAGTGACTATGGCTACACCTTC
CATSDGGSDYGYTF
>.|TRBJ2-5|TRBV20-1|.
TGCAGTGCCAACCTTAGACAGCCCCAAGAGACCCAGTACTTC
CSANLRQPQETQYF
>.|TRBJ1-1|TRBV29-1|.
TGCAGCGTTGAAGACAGGGTCGGGGCTTTCTTT
CSVEDRVGAFF
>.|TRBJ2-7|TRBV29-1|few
TGCAGCGTTATGGTGGCGGGGCACTACGAGCAGTACTTC
CSVMVAGHYEQYF
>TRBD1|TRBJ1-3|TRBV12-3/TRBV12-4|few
TGTGCCAGCAGTCAGGACAGGGAATTTGGAAACACCATATATTTT
CASSQDREFGNTIYF
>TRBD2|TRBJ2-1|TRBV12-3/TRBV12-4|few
TGTGCCAGCAGTTTTACTGCGAGACTAGCGGGGGTCCATACGTACAATGAGCAGTTCTTC
CASSFTARLAGVHTYNEQFF
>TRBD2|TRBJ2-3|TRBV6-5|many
TGTGCCAGCAGTCTCCCTTTAAGCGGGAGCGGGACAGATACGCAGTATTTT
CASSLPLSGSGTDTQYF
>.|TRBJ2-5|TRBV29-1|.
TGCAGCGTTGAAGATGATCACCAAGAGACCCAGTACTTC
CSVEDDHQETQYF
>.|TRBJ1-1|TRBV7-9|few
TGTGCCAGTAAGGGGGGCCTTGAAGCTTTCTTT
CASKGGLEAFF
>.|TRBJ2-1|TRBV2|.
TGTGCCAGCAGTGAGGGGGGGCATGAGCAGTTCTTC
CASSEGGHEQFF
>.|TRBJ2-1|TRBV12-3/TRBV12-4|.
TGTGCCAGCAGTTTAGGGGGTCTATGGACCGAGCAGTTCTTC
CASSLGGLWTEQFF
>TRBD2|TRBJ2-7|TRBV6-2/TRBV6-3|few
TGTGCCAGCAGGGGAGCGGGGCACTACGAGCAGTACTTC
CASRGAGHYEQYF
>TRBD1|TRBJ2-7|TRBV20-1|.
TGCAGTGCTAGAGATCCCCGGACAGGGGATTACGACGAGCAGTACTTC
CSARDPRTGDYDEQYF
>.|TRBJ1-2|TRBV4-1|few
TGCGCCAGCAGCCAAGATGGGGGAGTCCTCTATGGCTACACCTTC
CASSQDGGVLYGYTF
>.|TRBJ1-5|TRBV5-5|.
TGTGCCAGCAGCCTCCAGGACGGACCCTATCAGCCCCAGCATTTT
CASSLQDGPYQPQHF
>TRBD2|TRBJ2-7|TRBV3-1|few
TGTGCCAGCAGTTCGGGACTAGCGGGGGAATACTACGAGCAGTACTTC
CASSSGLAGEYYEQYF
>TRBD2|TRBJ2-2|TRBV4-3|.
TGCGCCAGCAGTGGACTAGCGGCTAACACCGGGGAGCTGTTTTTT
CASSGLAANTGELFF
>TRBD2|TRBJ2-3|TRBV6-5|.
TGTGCCAGCAGTTACCGGGGGGTGGGCACAGATACGCAGTATTTT
CASSYRGVGTDTQYF